This record concerns one T cell receptor (beta chain) sequence. Its antigen remains unidentified. The ends were cut back, 6 bases at V and 11 bases at J, with 13 bases in the middle. The CDR3 has 11 residues. Germline V gives CDR1 DFQATT, CDR2 SNEGSKA (reference sequence). cDNA was made by 5'RACE with 10-nucleotide random UMIs. TCRdb analysed the 5' RACE reads with MiXCR anew, one entry per CDR3 protein. The data show 71,000 or so distinct CDR3 sequences, 4.5% to 6.5% seen once. This sample is drawn from a study of neurological immune-mediated disorders. Study-level results: Phylogenetic grouping assigned the repertoires of 18 of 34 multiple sclerosis patients to a single cluster of related CDR3 sequences. This cluster may be a repertoire-level signature.

The sequenced material came from PBMCs. The clonotype comes from a woman in her 30s with multiple sclerosis. This rearrangement joins TRBV20-1 to TRBJ1-4; no clear D gene. CDR3 sequence: CSASHLEKLFF. For the CDR3, the DNA is TGCAGTGCCTCCCATCTCGAGAAACTGTTTTTT.